This T cell receptor (beta chain) derives from a study of blood T cells in healthy people across ages. In its sample, this clonotype was seen a few times. V lost 5 bases, J lost 5 bases, and 9 bases stayed unmatched. CDR3 length equals 15 residues. Germline V gene lookup returns CDR1 SGHAT and CDR2 FQNNGV. Using a J-beta primer mix together with a sample-barcoded 5' primer, a second PCR was run for roughly 6 to 12 cycles. TCRdb analysed the 5' RACE reads with MiXCR anew, one entry per CDR3 protein. The sample has hundreds of thousands of distinct CDR3 sequences, roughly 64% seen once. The sequenced sample was blood. The sequence derives from a man aged 25-45 years in good health. The rearrangement joins TRBV11-2 to TRBJ2-5, with 9 bases matching TRBD1. The CDR3 loop is CASSALSGTGETQYF. CDR3 bases: TGTGCCAGCAGCGCCTTGAGCGGGACAGGGGAGACCCAGTACTTC.